Given below is one T cell receptor (beta chain) in context. It has no known antigen specificity. There are no base qualities to consult, and no much larger clone falls within one base. The trial excluded patients who had a history of autoimmune disease or who were on systemic immunosuppression. Peripheral blood for TCR sequencing was drawn from every dose cohort at baseline, at cycle 4 day 1 and at cycle 7 day 1. Samples were obtained from an open-label, multicenter, first-in-human phase I dose-escalation trial of ivuxolimab. Adults with locally advanced or metastatic head and neck squamous cell, hepatocellular, melanoma or renal cell carcinoma were enrolled in the trial. Before TCR sequencing, CD4+ T cells and CD8+ T cells were sorted from peripheral blood as separate populations. CDR1 and CDR2 are drawn from the germline V gene: SGDLS, YYNGEE. There are 16 amino acids in the CDR3, from cysteine to phenylalanine inclusive. The only DNA kept is the CDR3, 48 bases in frame from the first base. The germline V and J ends show losses of 3 bases and 6 bases respectively, and no gene match explains 5 bases of the junction.

Genomic DNA was extracted from sorted cells for sequencing of the TCRbeta CDR3 region. The immunoSEQ Assay was used for sequencing of TCRbeta CDR3 regions. TCRdb stores this immuneACCESS table with in-frame sequences only. Part of the clones is absent; in the studies checked, under half of the shortfall reflects unresolved V genes, and no reason is known for the rest. A total of 90,000 to 95,000 clones appear in this sample, roughly 86% of them only once. Of the sample, roughly 4% is held by the ten largest clones. The sample originates from a study of OX40 agonist ivuxolimab in advanced cancers. Concerning the study at large: Ivuxolimab was a fully human IgG2 agonistic monoclonal antibody targeting the costimulatory receptor OX40 (CD134). In the dose-escalation cohort, 75% to 90% of patients were male, and the mean age was around 60 years with a range of roughly 23 to 90. Intravenous ivuxolimab was administered to patients every 2 weeks at six dose levels: 0.01, 0.1, 0.3, 1.5, 3 and 10 mg/kg. Partial responses occurred in three dose-escalation patients: two with cutaneous melanoma and one with hepatocellular carcinoma. The paper reports the monotherapy dose-escalation portion (N of about 51 patients) of the phase I ivuxolimab trial. Of the roughly 52 dose-escalation patients, hepatocellular carcinoma was present in some 19, melanoma in roughly 15, renal cell carcinoma in 9 and head and neck cancer in 9. The point of sequencing TCRbeta in the periphery was to test whether ivuxolimab changed TCR sequence diversity and drove clonal T-cell expansion. Prior anti-PD-1, anti-PD-L1 or anti-CTLA-4 therapy was permitted, and checkpoint inhibitors had been received by more than 35% of dose-escalation patients.

The study at large found these results: Low levels of normalized T-cell clonal expansion were also shown by some nonresponding patients. In the 0.1-3.0 mg/kg groups, partial responders had among the lowest normalized peripheral clonal expansion, particularly in CD8+ T cells. At doses from 0.1 to 3.0 mg/kg, clonal expansion was seen in both CD4+ and CD8+ blood T cells between baseline and week 6. After ivuxolimab, more expanded clones were found on average in CD8+ T cells than in CD4+ T cells. The antigen specificity of the peripheral T cells that underwent clonal expansion was not determined.

The source was CD4+ or CD8+ T cells sorted from blood, collected in a trial of the OX40 agonist ivuxolimab. The chain employs TRBV9 and TRBJ2-2; the junction holds 13 bases that match TRBD2. This TCR came from an adult with an advanced solid tumor such as melanoma, head and neck, liver or kidney cancer. The nucleotide sequence is TGTGCCAGCAGCGGACTAGCGGGAGGAGGGGCCGGGGAGCTGTTTTTT. Translated, it gives CASSGLAGGGAGELFF.